Each of the 8 T cell receptor delta chains below was sequenced from the same sample in a study of gamma-delta T cells after stem cell transplantation. TCRdb re-analyzed the RT-PCR reads via CATT. Of approximately 1,600 delta-chain clones in the sample, about 20% were seen once. Sequencing input: gamma-delta T cells. The origin of the receptors is a human donor. It is not recorded whose cells these are; they may come from a transplant donor.

Comments on this clone: A single base separates this from a much larger clone, so it may be a read error. The gene calls are TRDV2 and TRDJ1; 9 bases align to TRDD3. CDR1 and CDR2 (germline): GEAIGNYY, EKD. The length of the CDR3 is 15 residues. J lost 8 bases, V lost 0 bases, and 9 bases had no gene match. The CDR3 sequence is CACDTGTGDTGKLIF. CDR3 bases: TGTGCCTGTGACACCGGTACTGGGGATACGGGAAAACTCATCTTT.

This clone was counted between two and nine times. A read error may be the cause here, since a much bigger clone is one base away. The V call is TRDV1, the J call TRDJ1, with 9 bases that match TRDD3. V lost 7 bases to trimming and J lost 0 bases; unmatched junction nucleotides: 21. The length of the CDR3 is 20 residues. The germline V gene encodes CDR1 TSWWSYY and CDR2 QGS. CDR3 protein: CALVDTYDEGDTGDTDKLIF. In DNA form, the CDR3 reads TGTGCTCTTGTGGATACATACGACGAGGGGGATACTGGGGACACCGATAAACTCATCTTT.

This clone was counted a few times. A far larger clone is only one base removed, so a read error is likely. Other DNA sequences from this sample encode an identical CDR3 as well. V usage is TRDV2 and J usage is TRDJ1, with 8 bases that match TRDD3. The CDR3 runs 18 residues. Germline CDR1 and CDR2: GEAIGNYY and EKD. CDR3: CACDTVAWGTTYTDKLIF. Written as DNA, the CDR3 is TGTGCCTGTGACACCGTAGCCTGGGGGACCACCTACACCGACAAACTCATCTTT.

This clone has a handful of counts. The germline gene is not matched at one end of the junction; a read error may be the cause. DNA for the CDR3: TGTGCCTGTGACATCCTAACTGGGGGATCCCACCGCACCGATAAACTCACCTTT. This encodes CACDILTGGSHRTDKLTF. The V gene is TRDV2, the J gene TRDJ1; 10 bases are a match to TRDD3. The CDR3 covers 18 residues. Germline V gives CDR1 GEAIGNYY, CDR2 EKD.

This clone turned up a few times. A far larger clone is one nucleotide away, so this likely arose from a read error. This specimen includes other DNA sequences encoding the same CDR3. The V gene is TRDV1, the J gene TRDJ2; D remains ambiguous. Germline CDR1 and CDR2: TSWWSYY and QGS. The V end lost 5 bases, the J end lost 3 bases, and 31 bases lay between the germline ends. This CDR3 has 21 amino acids. CDR3 loop: CALGSPKTLILIKALTAQLFF. CDR3 sequence (DNA): TGTGCTCTTGGGTCCCCGAAAACCCTTATCCTGATCAAAGCTCTGACAGCACAACTCTTCTTT.

About this clone: Compared with germline, one end of the junction differs, possibly owing to a read error. CDR3 amino acids: CACDTVGNDTDNLIF. CDR3 sequence (DNA): TGTGCCTGTGACACCGTGGGGAACGACACCGATAACCTCATCTTT. V gene TRDV2 combines with J gene TRDJ1, with a tentative D call TRDD3 (5 bases). The CDR3 consists of 15 residues. Germline lookup yields CDR1 GEAIGNYY and CDR2 EKD.

This clone was picked up a small number of times. The likely explanation is a read error, given a far larger clone one base away. Other DNA sequences from this sample encode an identical CDR3 as well. This chain connects TRDV1 to TRDJ2; D uncertain. The germline V gene encodes CDR1 TSWWSYY and CDR2 QGS. This CDR3 is 21 amino acids long. The CDR3 loop is CALGSPKTLILIKALTAQLFF. In DNA, the CDR3 is TGTGCTCTTGGGTCCCCGAAAACCCTTATCCTGATCAAAGCTTTGACGGCACAACTCTTCTTT.

In its sample, this clone was seen a few times. The rearrangement links TRDV1 to TRDJ2; 8 nucleotides match TRDD3. CDR3 size: 14 residues. Per germline, CDR1 TSWWSYY and CDR2 QGS. V trimming: 6 bases; J trimming: 7 bases; junction bases outside the gene matches: 7. CDR3 residues: CALGRGIGVAQLFF. DNA of the CDR3: TGTGCTCTTGGCCGGGGGATAGGAGTAGCACAACTCTTCTTT.